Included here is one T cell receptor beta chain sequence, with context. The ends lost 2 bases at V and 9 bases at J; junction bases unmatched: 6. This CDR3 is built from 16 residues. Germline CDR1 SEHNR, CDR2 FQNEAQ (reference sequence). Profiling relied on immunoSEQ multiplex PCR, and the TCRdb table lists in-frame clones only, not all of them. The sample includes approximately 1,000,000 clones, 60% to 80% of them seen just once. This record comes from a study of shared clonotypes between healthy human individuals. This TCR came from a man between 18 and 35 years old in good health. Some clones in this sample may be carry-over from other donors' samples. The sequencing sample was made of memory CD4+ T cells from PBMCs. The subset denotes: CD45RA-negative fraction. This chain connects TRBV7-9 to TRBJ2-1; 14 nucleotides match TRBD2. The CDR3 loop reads CASSLTGTSGSSEQFF. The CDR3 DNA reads TGTGCCAGCAGCTTAACCGGGACTAGCGGGAGTAGTGAGCAGTTCTTC.